Following are 24 T cell receptor beta chains from one sample sequenced in a study of blood T cell repertoires in COVID-19. Some clones are missing from TCRdb's copy, which holds only in-frame ones; the method was immunoSEQ multiplex PCR. The repertoire holds around 250,000 clones, with around 82% as singletons. The sequencing sample was made of peripheral blood. The receptors originated from a human donor in a cohort sampled during active COVID-19.

The chain links TRBV4-2 to TRBJ2-5, with 8 bases identical to TRBD2. After removal of 1 base from V and 1 base from J, the junction contained 2 bases not matched to a gene. The germline gives CDR1 LGHNA, CDR2 YNFKEQ. This CDR3 contains 15 residues. The chain's CDR3 is CASSQGTSSQETQYF. As DNA, the CDR3 is TGTGCCAGCAGCCAAGGGACTAGCAGCCAAGAGACCCAGTACTTC.

The genes are TRBV6-6 and TRBJ1-6; tentative D call: TRBD1 (6 bases). Trimming took off 1 base at V and 8 bases at J, with 9 bases between the two ends. CDR3 length: 14 residues. Looked up from germline, CDR1 is MNHNY and CDR2 is SVGAGI (reference sequence). CDR3 loop: CASSYYPGDSPLHF. The CDR3 DNA is TGTGCCAGCAGTTACTATCCAGGGGATTCACCCCTCCACTTT.

This clone was observed once. The gene calls are TRBV21-1 and TRBJ2-7; TRBD2, as called in the table, went unchecked against the DNA. TRBV21-1 is recorded as a pseudogene. The CDR3 is 14 residues long. The CDR3 DNA is TGTGCCAGCAGCAAATCAGTATCGGGATACGAGCAGTACTTC. Protein: CASSKSVSGYEQYF.

The chain combines TRBV6-2 or TRBV6-3 with TRBJ2-7; TRBD2 might be the D (6 bases). This CDR3 is built from 12 residues. The ends were cut back, 5 bases at V and 5 bases at J, with 10 bases in the middle. CDR1 and CDR2 from the germline V gene are MNHEY and SVGEGT. CDR3 amino acids: CASSAWGDEQYF. CDR3 coding DNA: TGTGCCAGCAGTGCTTGGGGGGACGAGCAGTACTTC.

This clone came up once. The rearrangement links TRBV19 to TRBJ2-6, with TRBD1 identical over 7 bases. V was pared by 5 bases and J by 0 bases, with 7 bases of the junction left unmatched. Germline values: CDR1 LNHDA, CDR2 SQIVND (reference sequence). The CDR3 extends over 17 amino acids. The CDR3 sequence is CASSQRTGLSGANVLTF. The CDR3 coding sequence is TGTGCCAGTAGTCAGAGGACAGGCCTCTCTGGGGCCAACGTCCTGACTTTC.

The V gene is TRBV9, the J gene TRBJ1-1, with 10 positions matching TRBD1. Trimming cost V 2 bases and J 10 bases; bases outside gene matches: 8. CDR3 length: 14 amino acids. Germline V lookup: CDR1 SGDLS, CDR2 YYNGEE. CDR3: CASSVGDRGRRAFF. The CDR3 DNA is TGTGCCAGCAGCGTGGGTGACAGGGGGCGCAGAGCTTTCTTT.

The chain carries TRBV18 and TRBJ1-1; 9 nucleotides line up with TRBD1. V lost 10 bases and J lost 8; bases outside the gene matches: 5. The CDR3 spans 11 residues. Germline assignment: CDR1 KGHSH and CDR2 LQKENI. Here the CDR3 reads CAIKGQGEAFF. DNA of the CDR3: TGTGCCATAAAGGGACAGGGAGAAGCTTTCTTT.

The rearrangement uses TRBV6-6 and TRBJ2-7; D uncertain. The CDR3 spans 12 residues. Germline CDR1 is MNHNY and CDR2 is SVGAGI (reference sequence). Trimming removed 7 bases from V and 5 bases from J, with 12 bases in between. CDR3 sequence reads: CASKTRVDEQYF. The CDR3 region has the DNA TGTGCCAGCAAAACCCGAGTGGACGAGCAGTACTTC.

Written as DNA, the CDR3 is TGTGCCAGTAGAATCCCCGGGACAGGGGTTGGCTACACCTTC. It yields the protein CASRIPGTGVGYTF. The chain joins TRBV19 to TRBJ1-2, with TRBD1 matching over 10 bases. CDR3 length: 14 amino acids. J was trimmed by 7 bases and V by 6 bases; bases with no gene match: 8. The V gene's germline CDR1 is LNHDA and CDR2 SQIVND (reference sequence).

The chain couples TRBV29-1 to TRBJ1-2, with D hard to call. Trimming pared 8 bases from V and 7 bases from J, leaving 11 bases between. Germline-derived CDR1 and CDR2 are SQVTM and ANQGSEA. CDR3 length equals 10 residues. The CDR3 DNA follows: TGCAGCTCCTCGGAGGGTGGCTACACCTTC. This sequence encodes CSSSEGGYTF.

The chain recombines TRBV4-1 with TRBJ1-4, with 9 bases identical to TRBD1. This CDR3 is 15 amino acids long. The V gene's germline CDR1 is MGHRA and CDR2 YSYEKL. Trimming cost V 0 bases and J 6 bases; bases outside gene matches: 2. CDR3 sequence: CASSQDGTGYEKLFF. Written as DNA, the CDR3 is TGCGCCAGCAGCCAAGACGGGACAGGGTATGAAAAACTGTTTTTT.

This clone occurred once. The chain employs TRBV12-3 or TRBV12-4 and TRBJ2-2, with unresolved D. V lost 5 bases and J lost 1, with 5 bases in between. The CDR3 consists of 13 residues. The CDR3 DNA follows: TGTGCCAGCAGTCAGGAGAACACCGGGGAGCTGTTTTTT. Protein product: CASSQENTGELFF.

The J gene is TRBJ1-3, the V gene TRBV5-1; D call uncertain. CDR1 is SGHRS and CDR2 is YFSETQ in the germline V gene. The V end was cut by 5 bases, the J end by 0 bases, with 9 bases between. The CDR3 runs 14 residues. The CDR3, as DNA: TGCGCCAGCAGATCAGGAGGCTCTGGAAACACCATATATTTT. Its translation: CASRSGGSGNTIYF.

The chain combines TRBV6-1 with TRBJ2-3, with 10 bases aligning to TRBD1. This CDR3 has 16 amino acids. Germline lookup yields CDR1 MNHNS and CDR2 SASEGT. With V trimmed by 3 bases and J by 4 bases, 7 bases remained unmatched. CDR3 sequence: CASSETPGQGSDTQYF. Here the CDR3 DNA reads TGTGCCAGCAGTGAGACGCCGGGACAGGGGTCAGATACGCAGTATTTT.

The chain employs TRBV24-1 and TRBJ2-5, with D uncertain. Germline CDR1 reads KGHDR; CDR2 reads SFDVKD. Trimming left V 10 bases short and J 1 base short, with 12 bases between. The CDR3 contains 13 residues. CDR3 sequence reads: CATQDTLQETQYF. CDR3 nucleotides: TGTGCCACACAAGACACCCTCCAAGAGACCCAGTACTTC.

The chain employs TRBV7-9 and TRBJ2-5; no definite D call. Trimming stripped 1 base from V and 5 bases from J, with 14 bases between. The germline CDR1 and CDR2 sequences are SEHNR and FQNEAQ (reference sequence). This CDR3 region has 15 residues. The DNA of the CDR3 is TGTGCCAGCAGCTTAGGGAACTATGGTGGGGAGACCCAGTACTTC. This translates into CASSLGNYGGETQYF.

The rearrangement joins TRBV2 to TRBJ1-5; TRBD1 aligns across 8 bases. With 6 bases clipped from V and 6 bases from J, the junction kept 7 bases outside the gene matches. The CDR3 is made up of 14 amino acids. CDR1 and CDR2 from the germline V gene are SNHLY and FYNNEI. CDR3 DNA sequence: TGTGCCAGCAGAGGACAGGGCTCTGCTCAGCCCCAGCATTTT. Translated, it gives CASRGQGSAQPQHF.

This chain connects TRBV13 to TRBJ2-1; D call uncertain. This CDR3 is built from 13 residues. The ends were cut back, 4 bases at V and 4 bases at J, with 8 bases in the middle. Germline V CDR1 and CDR2: PRHDT, FYEKMQ (reference sequence). The CDR3 here is CASSSSLYNEQFF. The CDR3 region has the DNA TGTGCCAGCAGCTCATCCCTATACAATGAGCAGTTCTTC.

The rearrangement uses TRBV6-2 or TRBV6-3 and TRBJ1-5, with D hard to call. The CDR3 spans 16 residues. Germline V gene lookup returns CDR1 MNHEY and CDR2 SVGEGT. Deletions cut 5 bases from V and 2 bases from J, with 16 bases between. The CDR3 is CASSGSDIMGNQPQHF. The CDR3 nucleotides read TGTGCCAGCAGTGGATCCGACATTATGGGCAATCAGCCCCAGCATTTT.

This sequence joins TRBV5-1 and TRBJ2-2; TRBD2 matches 15 bases. The junction had 6 bases not matched to a gene; V was cut back by 4 bases and J by 5 bases. Germline-derived CDR1 and CDR2 are SGHRS and YFSETQ. This CDR3 has 17 residues. The CDR3 nucleotides are TGCGCCAGCAGCGCGGGACTAGCGGGAGGAGGGACCGGGGAGCTGTTTTTT. It codes for CASSAGLAGGGTGELFF. Complete variable domain (other parts from reference TRBV5-1 and TRBJ2-2): KAGVTQTPRYLIKTRGQQVTLSCSPISGHRSVSWYQQTPGQGLQFLFEYFSETQRNKGNFPGRFSGRQFSNSRSEMNVSTLELGDSALYLCASSAGLAGGGTGELFFGEGSRLTVL.

The chain combines TRBV15 with TRBJ2-3, with D maybe TRBD2 (6 bases). This CDR3 region has 16 residues. The germline V gene encodes CDR1 LNHNV and CDR2 YYDKDF (reference sequence). V was pared by 5 bases and J by 0 bases, with 15 bases between. Here the CDR3 DNA reads TGTGCCACCAGCGGAACTAGCTTTTATAGCACAGATACGCAGTATTTT. Residues: CATSGTSFYSTDTQYF.

This chain links TRBV6-2 or TRBV6-3 with TRBJ1-5; D gene unclear. The V and J ends lost 4 bases and 2 bases respectively, with 12 bases between them. This CDR3 is built from 15 residues. The V gene's germline CDR1 is MNHEY and CDR2 SVGEGT. The CDR3 DNA is TGTGCCAGCAGTTCGACACCAAACGGCAATCAGCCCCAGCATTTT. It yields the protein CASSSTPNGNQPQHF.

The rearrangement links TRBV6-5 to TRBJ1-2; 8 nucleotides match TRBD1. CDR1 MNHEY and CDR2 SVGAGI come from the germline V gene. The CDR3 extends over 15 amino acids. V dropped 5 bases and J dropped 4; count of bases not matched to a gene: 9. CDR3 sequence: CASSQQGAQVYGYTF. CDR3 sequence (DNA): TGTGCCAGCAGTCAGCAGGGGGCCCAAGTCTATGGCTACACCTTC.

The chain uses TRBV3-1 (or the pseudogene TRBV3-2) and TRBJ1-2, with TRBD1 identical over 11 bases. CDR3 length: 15 residues. Germline assignment: CDR1 LGHDT and CDR2 YNNKEL (reference sequence). V lost 4 bases and J lost 4; bases outside the gene matches: 5. Written as DNA, the CDR3 is TGTGCCAGCAGCCCTGGACAGGGGGCTACCTATGGCTACACCTTC. This sequence encodes CASSPGQGATYGYTF.